The T cell receptor (beta chain) under discussion was sequenced for a study of blood T cell repertoires in COVID-19. Turning to the study itself: PBMCs, B-cell-depleted T cells, or T cells were the source of the cDNA or gDNA that made up the material.

Method: immunoSEQ multiplex PCR; TCRdb's copy keeps in-frame clones and lacks some. This table has 200,000 to 250,000 clones, approximately 82% appearing once. This clone came up a few times. The source is an elderly woman with acute or convalescent COVID-19. The sample comprised peripheral blood.

DNA of the CDR3: TGTGCCAGTAGCAAGGGCCGGGACAAGAACACTGAAGCTTTCTTT. Its protein is CASSKGRDKNTEAFF. The chain joins TRBV19 to TRBJ1-1; a weak D match, TRBD1 (6 bases). The length of the CDR3 is 15 residues. Germline CDR1 reads LNHDA; CDR2 reads SQIVND (reference sequence). V gave up 6 bases and J gave up 1 base, with 15 bases separating them.